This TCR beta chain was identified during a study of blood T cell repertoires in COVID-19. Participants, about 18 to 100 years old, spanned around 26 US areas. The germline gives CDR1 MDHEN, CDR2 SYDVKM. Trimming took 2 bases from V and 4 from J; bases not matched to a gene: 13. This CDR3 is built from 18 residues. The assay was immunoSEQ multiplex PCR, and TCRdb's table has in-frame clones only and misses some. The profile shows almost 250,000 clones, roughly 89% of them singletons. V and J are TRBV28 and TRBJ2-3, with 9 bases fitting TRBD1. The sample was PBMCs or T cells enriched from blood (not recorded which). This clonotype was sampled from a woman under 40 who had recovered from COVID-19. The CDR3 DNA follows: TGTGCCAGCAGTTTAATCGCCTTACAGGGGGCGAGGGCAGATACGCAGTATTTT. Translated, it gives CASSLIALQGARADTQYF.